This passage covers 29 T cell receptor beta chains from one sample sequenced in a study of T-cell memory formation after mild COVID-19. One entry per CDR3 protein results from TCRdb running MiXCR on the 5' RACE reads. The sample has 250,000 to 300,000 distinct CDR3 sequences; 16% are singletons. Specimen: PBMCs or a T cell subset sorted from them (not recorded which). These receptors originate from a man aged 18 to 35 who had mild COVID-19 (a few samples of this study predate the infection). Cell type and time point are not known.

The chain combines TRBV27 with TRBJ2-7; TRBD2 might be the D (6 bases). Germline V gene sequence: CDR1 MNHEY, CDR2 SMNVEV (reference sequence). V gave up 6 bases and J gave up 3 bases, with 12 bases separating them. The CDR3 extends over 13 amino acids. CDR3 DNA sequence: TGTGCCAGCAGACACCCCGGGGGCTACGAGCAGTACTTC. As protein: CASRHPGGYEQYF.

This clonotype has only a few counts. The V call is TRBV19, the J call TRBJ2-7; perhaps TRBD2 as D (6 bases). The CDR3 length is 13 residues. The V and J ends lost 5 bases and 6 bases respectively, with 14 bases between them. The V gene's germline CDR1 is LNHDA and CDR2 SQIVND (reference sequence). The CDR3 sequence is CASSHGVGGEQYV. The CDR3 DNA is TGTGCCAGTAGTCACGGAGTGGGGGGCGAGCAGTACGTC.

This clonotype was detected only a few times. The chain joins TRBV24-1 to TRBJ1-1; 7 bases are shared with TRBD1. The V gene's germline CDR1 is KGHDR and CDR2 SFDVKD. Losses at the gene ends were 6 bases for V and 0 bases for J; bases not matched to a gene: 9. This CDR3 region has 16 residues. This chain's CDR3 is CATSPFPGTVNTEAFF. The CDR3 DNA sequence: TGTGCCACCAGTCCCTTTCCCGGGACAGTGAACACTGAAGCTTTCTTT.

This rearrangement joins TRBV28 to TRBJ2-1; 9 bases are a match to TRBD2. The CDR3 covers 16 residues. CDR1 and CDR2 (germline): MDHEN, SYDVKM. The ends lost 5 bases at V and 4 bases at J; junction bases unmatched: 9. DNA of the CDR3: TGTGCCAGCAGTGATCCTGGTGCGGGGGGGTACAATGAGCAGTTCTTC. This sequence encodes CASSDPGAGGYNEQFF. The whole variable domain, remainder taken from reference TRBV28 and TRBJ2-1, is DVKVTQSSRYLVKRTGEKVFLECVQDMDHENMFWYRQDPGLGLRLIYFSYDVKMKEKGDIPEGYSVSREKKERFSLILESASTNQTSMYLCASSDPGAGGYNEQFFGPGTRLTVL.

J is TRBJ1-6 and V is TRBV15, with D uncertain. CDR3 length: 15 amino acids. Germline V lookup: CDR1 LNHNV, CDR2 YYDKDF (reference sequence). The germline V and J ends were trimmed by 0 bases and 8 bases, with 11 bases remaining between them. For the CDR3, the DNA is TGTGCCACCAGCAGAGATTCGGGTTTCGATTCACCCCTCCACTTT. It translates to CATSRDSGFDSPLHF.

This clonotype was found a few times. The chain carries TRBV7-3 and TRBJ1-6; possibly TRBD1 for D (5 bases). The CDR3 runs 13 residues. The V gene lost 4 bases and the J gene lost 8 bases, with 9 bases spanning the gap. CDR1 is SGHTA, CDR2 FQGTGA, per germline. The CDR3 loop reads CASSSDTYSPLHF. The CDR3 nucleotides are TGTGCCAGCAGCTCGGACACTTATTCACCCCTCCACTTT.

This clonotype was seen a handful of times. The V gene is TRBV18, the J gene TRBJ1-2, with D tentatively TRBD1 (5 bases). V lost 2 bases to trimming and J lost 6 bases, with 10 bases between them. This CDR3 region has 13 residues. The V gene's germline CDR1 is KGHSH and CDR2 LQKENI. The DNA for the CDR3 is TGTGCCAGCTCACCAGATCTGGGGCATGGCTACACCTTC. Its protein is CASSPDLGHGYTF.

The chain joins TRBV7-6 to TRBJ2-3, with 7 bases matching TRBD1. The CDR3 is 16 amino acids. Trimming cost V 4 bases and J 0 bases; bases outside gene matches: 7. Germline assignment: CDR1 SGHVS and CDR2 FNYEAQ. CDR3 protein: CASSSVPTGSTDTQYF. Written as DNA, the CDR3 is TGTGCCAGCAGCTCCGTTCCGACAGGGAGCACAGATACGCAGTATTTT. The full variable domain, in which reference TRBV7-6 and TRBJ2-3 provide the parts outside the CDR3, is GAGVSQSPRYKVTKRGQDVALRCDPISGHVSLYWYRQALGQGPEFLTYFNYEAQQDKSGLPNDRFSAERPEGSISTLTIQRTEQRDSAMYRCASSSVPTGSTDTQYFGPGTRLTVL.

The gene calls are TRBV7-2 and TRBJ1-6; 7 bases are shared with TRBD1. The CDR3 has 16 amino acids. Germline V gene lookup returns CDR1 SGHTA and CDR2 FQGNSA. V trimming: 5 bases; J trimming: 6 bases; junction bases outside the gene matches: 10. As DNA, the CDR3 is TGTGCCAGCAGCGCCACACACAGGGGCAGTAATTCACCCCTCCACTTT. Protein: CASSATHRGSNSPLHF.

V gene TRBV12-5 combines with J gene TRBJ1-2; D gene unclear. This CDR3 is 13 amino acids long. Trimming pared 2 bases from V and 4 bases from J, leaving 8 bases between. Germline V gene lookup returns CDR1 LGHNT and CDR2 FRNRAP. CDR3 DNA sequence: TGTGCTAGTGGTTTGTCGCAGGTCTATGGCTACACCTTC. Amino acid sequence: CASGLSQVYGYTF.

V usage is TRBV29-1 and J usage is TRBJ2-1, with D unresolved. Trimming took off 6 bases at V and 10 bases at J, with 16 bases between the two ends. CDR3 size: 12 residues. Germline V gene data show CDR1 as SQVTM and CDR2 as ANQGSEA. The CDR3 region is CSVRAGTKEQFF. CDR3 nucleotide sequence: TGCAGCGTCCGGGCAGGTACTAAGGAGCAGTTCTTC.

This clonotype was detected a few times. The CDR3 nucleotides are TGTGCCAGCAAGCCGGGAGTACAAGAGACCCAGTACTTC. It encodes CASKPGVQETQYF. The V gene is TRBV6-2 or TRBV6-3, the J gene TRBJ2-5; weak D call: TRBD2 (6 bases). The CDR3 consists of 13 residues. Germline CDR1 MNHEY, CDR2 SVGEGT. Trimming shortened V by 7 bases and J by 2 bases, and 11 bases separated the two germline ends.

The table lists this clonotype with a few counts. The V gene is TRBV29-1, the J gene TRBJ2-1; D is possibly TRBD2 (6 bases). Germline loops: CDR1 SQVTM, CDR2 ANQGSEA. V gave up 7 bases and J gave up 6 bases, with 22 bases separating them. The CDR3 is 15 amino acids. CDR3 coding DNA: TGCAGCGCAGGAGGGCAGGGAGTAGTGCGCAATGAGCAGTTCTTC. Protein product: CSAGGQGVVRNEQFF.

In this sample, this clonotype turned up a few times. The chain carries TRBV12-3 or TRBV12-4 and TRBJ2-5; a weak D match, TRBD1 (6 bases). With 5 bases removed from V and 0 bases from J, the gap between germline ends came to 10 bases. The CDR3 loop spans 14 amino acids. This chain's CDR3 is CASSPTGHQETQYF. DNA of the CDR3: TGTGCCAGCAGTCCAACAGGGCACCAAGAGACCCAGTACTTC.

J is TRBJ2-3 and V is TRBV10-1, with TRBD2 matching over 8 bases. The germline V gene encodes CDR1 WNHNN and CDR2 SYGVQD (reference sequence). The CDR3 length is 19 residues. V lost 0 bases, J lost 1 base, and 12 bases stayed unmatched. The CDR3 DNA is TGCGCCAGCAGTGAGTCGAAGAGATTCGGGGGGGCCCGCACAGATACGCAGTATTTT. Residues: CASSESKRFGGARTDTQYF.

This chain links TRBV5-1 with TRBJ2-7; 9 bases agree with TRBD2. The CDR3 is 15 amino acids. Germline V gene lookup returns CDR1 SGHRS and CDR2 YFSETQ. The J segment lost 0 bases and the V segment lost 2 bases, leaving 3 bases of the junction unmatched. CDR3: CASSFLAGPSYEQYF. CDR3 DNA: TGCGCCAGCAGCTTTCTAGCGGGGCCCTCCTACGAGCAGTACTTC.

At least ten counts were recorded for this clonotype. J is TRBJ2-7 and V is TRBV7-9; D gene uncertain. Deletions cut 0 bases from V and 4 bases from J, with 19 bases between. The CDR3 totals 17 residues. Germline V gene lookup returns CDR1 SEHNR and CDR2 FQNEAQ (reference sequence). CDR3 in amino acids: CASSLAGQSLQWYEQYV. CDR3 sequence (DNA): TGTGCCAGCAGCTTAGCGGGCCAGAGTCTCCAGTGGTACGAGCAGTACGTC.

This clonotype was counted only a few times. CDR3 coding DNA: TGTGCCAGCAGTCCCGCCAGGACGGGACAGCCCCAGCATTTT. Translation: CASSPARTGQPQHF. The genes are TRBV6-2 or TRBV6-3 and TRBJ1-5; D gene uncertain. The CDR3 contains 14 residues. The germline gives CDR1 MNHEY, CDR2 SVGEGT. The V and J ends lost 5 bases and 7 bases respectively, with 15 bases between them.

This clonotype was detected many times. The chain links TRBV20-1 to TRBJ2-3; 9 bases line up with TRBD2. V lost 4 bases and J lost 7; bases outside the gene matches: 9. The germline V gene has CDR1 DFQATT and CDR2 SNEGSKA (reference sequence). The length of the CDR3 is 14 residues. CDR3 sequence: CSAISGGGGNTQYF. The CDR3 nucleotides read TGCAGTGCTATTAGCGGGGGAGGCGGTAATACGCAGTATTTT.

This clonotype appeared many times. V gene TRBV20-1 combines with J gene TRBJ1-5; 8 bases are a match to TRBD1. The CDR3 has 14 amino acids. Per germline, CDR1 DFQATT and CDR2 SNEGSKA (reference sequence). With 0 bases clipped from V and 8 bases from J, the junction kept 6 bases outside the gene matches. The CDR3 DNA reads TGCAGTGCTAGAGATAACAGGGGGGGGGAGCCCCAGCATTTT. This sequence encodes CSARDNRGGEPQHF.

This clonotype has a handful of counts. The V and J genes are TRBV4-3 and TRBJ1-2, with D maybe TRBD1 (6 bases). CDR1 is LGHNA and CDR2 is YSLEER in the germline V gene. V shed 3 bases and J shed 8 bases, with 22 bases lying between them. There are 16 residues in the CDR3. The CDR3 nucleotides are TGCGCCAGCAGCCAGAGATACCGGGACACCCTGGAGGGCTACACCTTC. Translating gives CASSQRYRDTLEGYTF.

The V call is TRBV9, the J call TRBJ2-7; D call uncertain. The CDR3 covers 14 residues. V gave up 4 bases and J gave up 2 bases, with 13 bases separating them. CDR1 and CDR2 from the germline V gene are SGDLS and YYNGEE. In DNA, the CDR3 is TGTGCCAGCAGCCGCCCCCACGGAACCTACGAGCAGTACGTC. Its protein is CASSRPHGTYEQYV.

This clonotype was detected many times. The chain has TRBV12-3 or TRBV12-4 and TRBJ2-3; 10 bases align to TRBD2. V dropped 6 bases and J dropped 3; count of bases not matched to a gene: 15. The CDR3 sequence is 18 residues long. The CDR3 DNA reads TGTGCCAGCAGCCTCCTCCAGCGGGGGGGCCGTAGGACAGATACGCAGTATTTT. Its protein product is CASSLLQRGGRRTDTQYF.

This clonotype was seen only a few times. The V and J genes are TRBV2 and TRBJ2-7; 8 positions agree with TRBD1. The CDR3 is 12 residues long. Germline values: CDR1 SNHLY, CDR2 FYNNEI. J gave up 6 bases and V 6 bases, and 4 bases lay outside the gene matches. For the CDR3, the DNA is TGTGCCAGCAGGGAAACAGGGGGCGAGCAGTACTTC. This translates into CASRETGGEQYF.

Written as DNA, the CDR3 is TGCGCCAGCAGCCAAGGCCCAGGGTCCGGGAAGGCTTTCTATCCGGGCACAGATACGCAGTATTTT. It codes for CASSQGPGSGKAFYPGTDTQYF. The gene calls are TRBV4-3 and TRBJ2-3; D possibly uses TRBD1 or TRBD2 (5 bases each). V was clipped by 1 base and J by 1 base, with 30 bases between them. CDR1 and CDR2 from the germline V gene are LGHNA and YSLEER. The CDR3 has 22 residues.

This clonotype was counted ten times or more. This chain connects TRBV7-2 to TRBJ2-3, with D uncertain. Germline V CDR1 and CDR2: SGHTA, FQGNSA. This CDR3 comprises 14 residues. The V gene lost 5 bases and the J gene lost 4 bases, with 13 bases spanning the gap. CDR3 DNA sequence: TGTGCCAGCAGCAAGAACCGGCCGGCAGATACGCAGTATTTT. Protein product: CASSKNRPADTQYF.

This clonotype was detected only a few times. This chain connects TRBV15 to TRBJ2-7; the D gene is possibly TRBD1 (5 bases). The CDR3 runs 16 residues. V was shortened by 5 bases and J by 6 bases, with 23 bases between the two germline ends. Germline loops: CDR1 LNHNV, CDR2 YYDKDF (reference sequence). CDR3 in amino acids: CATSAAPGLGPLEQYV. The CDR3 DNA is TGTGCCACCAGCGCCGCCCCGGGTCTGGGGCCTCTCGAGCAGTACGTC.

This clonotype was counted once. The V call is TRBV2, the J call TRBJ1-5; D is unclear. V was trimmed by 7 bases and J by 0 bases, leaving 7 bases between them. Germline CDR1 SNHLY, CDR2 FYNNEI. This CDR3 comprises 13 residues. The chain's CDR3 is CASKKDSNQPQHF. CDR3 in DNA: TGTGCCAGCAAGAAGGATAGCAATCAGCCCCAGCATTTT.

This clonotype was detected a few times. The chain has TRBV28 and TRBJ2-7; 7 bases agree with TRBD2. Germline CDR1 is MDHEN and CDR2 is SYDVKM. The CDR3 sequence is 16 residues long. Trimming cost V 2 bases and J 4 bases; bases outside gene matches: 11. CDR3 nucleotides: TGTGCCAGCAGTTTAGTGCCAGCGGGGCCTACATACGAGCAGTACTTC. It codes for CASSLVPAGPTYEQYF.